Each of the 7 T cell receptor beta chains below was sequenced from the same sample in a study of T-cell reconstitution after alpha-beta-depleted transplantation in children listed by TCRdb under 2016. Libraries were constructed by PCR. This sample was sequenced with an Illumina HiSeq 2500. TCR libraries were prepared with molecular barcoding, using unique molecular identifiers to normalize TCRbeta repertoire quantification. The public reads were reanalyzed by TCRdb: fastp trimming at Q25, MiXCR alignment, in-frame beta chains only. Rows merge per CDR3 protein into single entries with the most common DNA and genes. The sample data list some 550,000 distinct CDR3 sequences, and more than 20% of these were observed just once. The leading ten clones occupy 13% to 15% of the sample. The treatment or condition label, as the study defines it: allogeneic hematopoietic cell transplantation with graft depleted of TCRalphabeta T cells and CD19 B cells.

The specimen was PBMCs, mostly from graft donor cells, collected 360 days after TCRalphabeta/CD19-depleted stem cell transplant. All receptors derive from a boy in the first two years of life who had a stem cell transplant for acute myeloid leukemia, so the T cells may come from the graft donor.

This clonotype was observed a handful of times. V usage is TRBV29-1 and J usage is TRBJ2-7; perhaps TRBD1 as D (6 bases). Germline V gives CDR1 SQVTM, CDR2 ANQGSEA. The CDR3 length is 12 residues. The germline V and J ends were trimmed by 7 bases and 3 bases, with 13 bases remaining between them. The CDR3 DNA follows: TGCAGCGCCCGGGACACCCGCTACGAGCAGTACTTC. It translates to CSARDTRYEQYF.

This clonotype has ten or more counts. The chain carries TRBV10-3 and TRBJ2-3; no clear D gene. V lost 6 bases and J lost 5, with 9 bases in between. The CDR3 loop spans 12 amino acids. CDR1 is ENHRY, CDR2 SYGVKD, per germline. The CDR3: CAISRPLDTQYF. The CDR3, as DNA: TGTGCCATCAGCCGGCCATTAGATACGCAGTATTTT.

Comment on this clonotype: The junction differs from germline at one of its ends, possibly a read error. V usage is TRBV5-5 and J usage is TRBJ2-3, with unresolved D. The CDR3 loop spans 16 amino acids. CDR1 is SGHKS and CDR2 is YYEKEE in the germline V gene (reference sequence). The CDR3 DNA follows: TGTGCCTGCAGCTTGGCCAGCGCCCTGAGCACAGATACGCAGTATTTT. Its protein is CACSLASALSTDTQYF.

This clonotype has at least ten counts. V gene TRBV29-1 combines with J gene TRBJ2-1; 9 bases line up with TRBD1. Germline trimming cut 5 bases from V and 9 bases from J; bases unmatched to any gene: 14. CDR1 and CDR2 from the germline V gene are SQVTM and ANQGSEA. The CDR3 consists of 15 residues. DNA for the CDR3: TGCAGCGTTAAAATTTCCGGGACAGGGAGGGGTGAGCAGTTCTTC. Translation: CSVKISGTGRGEQFF.

This clonotype was seen only a few times. This chain joins TRBV20-1 and TRBJ2-5; either TRBD1 or TRBD2 may fit D (6 bases each). With 0 bases removed from V and 1 base from J, the gap between germline ends came to 9 bases. The germline CDR1 and CDR2 sequences are DFQATT and SNEGSKA (reference sequence). This CDR3 region has 14 residues. Here the CDR3 reads CSARDGGAQETQYF. Here the CDR3 DNA reads TGCAGTGCTAGAGACGGGGGCGCCCAAGAGACCCAGTACTTC.

This clonotype was observed a few times. The chain is built from TRBV12-3 or TRBV12-4 and TRBJ2-7; 9 bases fit TRBD1. There are 15 residues in the CDR3. With V trimmed by 2 bases and J by 6 bases, 8 bases remained unmatched. CDR3 residues: CASSLSPGQGVEQYF. The CDR3 nucleotides are TGTGCCAGCAGTTTATCTCCGGGACAGGGAGTCGAGCAGTACTTC.

This clonotype was picked up many times. This chain connects TRBV9 to TRBJ2-4; D is perhaps TRBD1 (6 bases). Germline V gives CDR1 SGDLS, CDR2 YYNGEE. Trimming took off 5 bases at V and 6 bases at J, with 18 bases between the two ends. CDR3 length equals 15 residues. The CDR3 reads CASSLTGDTLNIQYF. The CDR3 DNA reads as TGTGCCAGCAGTCTCACCGGGGACACCTTAAACATTCAGTACTTC. The full variable domain, its missing parts supplied by reference TRBV9 and TRBJ2-4, is DSGVTQTPKHLITATGQRVTLRCSPRSGDLSVYWYQQSLDQGLQFLIQYYNGEERAKGNILERFSAQQFPDLHSELNLSSLELGDSALYFCASSLTGDTLNIQYFGAGTRLSVL.